One T cell receptor (beta chain) is described in this entry. TCRdb's table, derived via immunoSEQ multiplex PCR, lists solely in-frame clones and lacks some. The table records 1.4 million or so clones, 98% of them present only once. V gave up 5 bases and J gave up 1 base, with 13 bases separating them. From germline, CDR1 is MNHEY and CDR2 SMNVEV (reference sequence). The CDR3 extends over 15 amino acids. The data derive from a study of shared clonotypes between healthy human individuals. The receptor was isolated from a man younger than 40 in good health. The chain carries TRBV27 and TRBJ2-3; tentative D call: TRBD2 (5 bases). Sample: naive CD4+ T cells sorted from blood. Subset specified: CD45RA+ positively selected. CDR3 sequence (DNA): TGTGCCAGCAGTCCGAGAGCCGGGGGCACAGATACGCAGTATTTT. It specifies CASSPRAGGTDTQYF.